The 3 T cell receptor beta chains listed next were all sequenced from one sample in a study of OX40 agonist ivuxolimab in advanced cancers. Method: immunoSEQ multiplex PCR; TCRdb's copy keeps in-frame clones and lacks some. Here the sample spans some 100,000 clones, 90% being singletons. The input for sequencing was CD4+ or CD8+ T cells sorted from blood, taken in a trial of the OX40 agonist ivuxolimab. The receptors stem from an adult with an advanced solid tumor such as melanoma, head and neck, liver or kidney cancer.

J is TRBJ2-2 and V is TRBV5-4; 13 nucleotides agree with TRBD2. Unmatched junction bases numbered 2, after V lost 4 bases and J lost 2 bases. CDR3 length equals 16 residues. Germline CDR1 reads SGHNT; CDR2 reads YYREEE (reference sequence). The DNA for the CDR3 is TGTGCCAGCAGCAAGGGACTAGCGGGAAACACCGGGGAGCTGTTTTTT. Its translation is CASSKGLAGNTGELFF.

This clone was detected a few times. The CDR3 loop reads CASSFGGIPNYGYTF. The CDR3 DNA follows: TGCGCCAGCAGCTTCGGGGGGATCCCTAACTATGGCTACACCTTC. The J gene is TRBJ1-2, the V gene TRBV5-1; perhaps TRBD1 as D (5 bases). The CDR3 has 15 amino acids. The germline V gene encodes CDR1 SGHRS and CDR2 YFSETQ. The V gene lost 2 bases and the J gene lost 0 bases, with 11 bases spanning the gap.

This chain links TRBV29-1 with TRBJ1-1, with a possible D match to TRBD1 (5 bases). The CDR3 totals 12 residues. The V gene's germline CDR1 is SQVTM and CDR2 ANQGSEA. Trimming left V 3 bases short and J 4 bases short, with 9 bases between. CDR3 coding DNA: TGCAGCGTTGATCTGGGGCCCACTGAAGCTTTCTTT. This translates into CSVDLGPTEAFF.